Each of the 2 T cell receptor beta chains below was sequenced from the same sample in a study of control samples from healthy donors and cancer patients. The method was immunoSEQ multiplex PCR; TCRdb's version includes in-frame clones alone and lacks a portion of them. This sample has approximately 45,000 clones, with 91% found just once. Sequencing was performed on PBMCs. The receptor source for this set is a woman between 40 and 50 years old with head and neck cancer.

The genes are TRBV7-9 and TRBJ2-7; tentatively, D is TRBD1 (6 bases). From germline, CDR1 is SEHNR and CDR2 FQNEAQ (reference sequence). This CDR3 contains 14 residues. V lost 2 bases and J lost 0, with 8 bases in between. CDR3 sequence (DNA): TGTGCCAGCAGCTTAAGGGACAACTCCTACGAGCAGTACTTC. It is translated as CASSLRDNSYEQYF.

This clone occurred once. This rearrangement joins TRBV24-1 to TRBJ2-3, with 7 positions matching TRBD2. CDR3 length equals 13 residues. CDR1 KGHDR and CDR2 SFDVKD come from the germline V gene. Trimming cost V 3 bases and J 7 bases; bases outside gene matches: 3. The CDR3: CATSDGSGNTQYF. In DNA, the CDR3 is TGTGCCACCAGTGATGGAAGCGGGAATACGCAGTATTTT.